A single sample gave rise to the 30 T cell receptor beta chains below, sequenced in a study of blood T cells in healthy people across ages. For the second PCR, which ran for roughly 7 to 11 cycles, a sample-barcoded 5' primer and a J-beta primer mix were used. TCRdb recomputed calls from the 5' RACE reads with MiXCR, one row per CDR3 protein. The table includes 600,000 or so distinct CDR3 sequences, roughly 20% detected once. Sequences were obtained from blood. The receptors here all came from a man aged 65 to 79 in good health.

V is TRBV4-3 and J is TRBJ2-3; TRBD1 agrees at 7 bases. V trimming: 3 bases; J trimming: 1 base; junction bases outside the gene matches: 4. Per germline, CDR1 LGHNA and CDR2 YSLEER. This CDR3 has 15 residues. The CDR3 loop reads CASSQSGTGTDTQYF. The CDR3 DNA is TGCGCCAGCAGCCAGTCCGGGACAGGCACAGATACGCAGTATTTT.

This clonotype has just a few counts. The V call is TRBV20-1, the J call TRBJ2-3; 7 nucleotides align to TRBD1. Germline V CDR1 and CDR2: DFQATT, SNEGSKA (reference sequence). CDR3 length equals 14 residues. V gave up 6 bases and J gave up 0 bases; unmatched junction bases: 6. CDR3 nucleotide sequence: TGCAGTGCCAATGGACAGGCGAGCACAGATACGCAGTATTTT. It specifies CSANGQASTDTQYF.

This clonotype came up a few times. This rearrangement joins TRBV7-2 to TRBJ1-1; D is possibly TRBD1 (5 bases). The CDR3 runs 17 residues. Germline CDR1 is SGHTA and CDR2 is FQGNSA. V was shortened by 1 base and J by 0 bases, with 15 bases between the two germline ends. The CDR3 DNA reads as TGTGCCAGCAGCTTAGGGGGGTTTGGCAGTTTGAACACTGAAGCTTTCTTT. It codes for CASSLGGFGSLNTEAFF.

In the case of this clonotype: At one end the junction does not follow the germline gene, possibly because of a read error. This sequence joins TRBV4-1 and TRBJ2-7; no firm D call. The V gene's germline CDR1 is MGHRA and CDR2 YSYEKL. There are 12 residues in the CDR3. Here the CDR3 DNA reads TGCGCCAGCAGCCAAGATCAAGAAAAACAAGTCTTC. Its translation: CASSQDQEKQVF.

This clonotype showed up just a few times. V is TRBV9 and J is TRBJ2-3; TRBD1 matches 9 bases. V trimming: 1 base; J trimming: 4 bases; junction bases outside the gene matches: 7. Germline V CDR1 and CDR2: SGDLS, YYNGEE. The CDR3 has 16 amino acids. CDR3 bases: TGTGCCAGCAGCGTAAGCGGGACAGGGAGGTCAGATACGCAGTATTTT. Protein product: CASSVSGTGRSDTQYF.

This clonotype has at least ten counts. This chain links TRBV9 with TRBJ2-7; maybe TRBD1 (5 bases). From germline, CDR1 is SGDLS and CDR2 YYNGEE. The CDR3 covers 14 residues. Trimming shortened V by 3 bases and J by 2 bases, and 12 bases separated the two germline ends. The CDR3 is CASSGGGNAYEQYF. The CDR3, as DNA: TGTGCCAGCAGCGGGGGCGGTAACGCCTACGAGCAGTACTTC.

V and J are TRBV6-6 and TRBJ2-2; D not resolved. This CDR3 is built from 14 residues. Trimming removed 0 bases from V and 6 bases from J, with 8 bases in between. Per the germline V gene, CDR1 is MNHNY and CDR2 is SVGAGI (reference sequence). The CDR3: CASSYSSKSGELFF. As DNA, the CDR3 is TGTGCCAGCAGTTACTCGAGTAAATCCGGGGAGCTGTTTTTT.

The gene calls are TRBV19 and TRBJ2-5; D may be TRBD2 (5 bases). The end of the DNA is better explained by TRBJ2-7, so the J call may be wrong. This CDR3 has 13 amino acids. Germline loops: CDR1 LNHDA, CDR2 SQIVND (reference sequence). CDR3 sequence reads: CASSSGESYEQYF. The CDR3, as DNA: TGTGCCAGTAGTTCTGGGGAGTCGTACGAGCAGTACTTC.

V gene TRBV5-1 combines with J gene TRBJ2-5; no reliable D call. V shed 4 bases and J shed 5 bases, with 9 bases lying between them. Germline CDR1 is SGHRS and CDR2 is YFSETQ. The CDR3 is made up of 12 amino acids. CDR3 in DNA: TGCGCCAGCAGCCGACGTCGGGAGACCCAGTACTTC. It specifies CASSRRRETQYF.

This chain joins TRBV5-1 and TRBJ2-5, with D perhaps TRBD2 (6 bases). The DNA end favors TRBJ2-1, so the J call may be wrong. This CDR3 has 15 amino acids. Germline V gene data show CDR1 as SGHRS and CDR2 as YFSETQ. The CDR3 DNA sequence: TGCGCCAGCAGCTTAAGGTTAGCGGAGATCAATGAGCAGTTCTTC. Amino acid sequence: CASSLRLAEINEQFF.

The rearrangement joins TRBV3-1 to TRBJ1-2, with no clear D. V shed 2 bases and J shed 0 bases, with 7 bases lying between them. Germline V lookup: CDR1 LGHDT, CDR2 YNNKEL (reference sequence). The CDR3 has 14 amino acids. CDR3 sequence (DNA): TGTGCCAGCAGCCAACGTCTAGCTAACTATGGCTACACCTTC. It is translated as CASSQRLANYGYTF.

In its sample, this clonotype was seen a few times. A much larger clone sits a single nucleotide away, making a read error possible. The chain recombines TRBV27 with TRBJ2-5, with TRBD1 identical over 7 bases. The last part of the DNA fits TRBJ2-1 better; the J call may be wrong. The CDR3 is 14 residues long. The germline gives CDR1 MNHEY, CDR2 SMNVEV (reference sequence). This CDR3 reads CASGEGASPTEQFF. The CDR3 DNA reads TGTGCCTCAGGAGAGGGGGCTAGCCCCACTGAGCAGTTCTTC.

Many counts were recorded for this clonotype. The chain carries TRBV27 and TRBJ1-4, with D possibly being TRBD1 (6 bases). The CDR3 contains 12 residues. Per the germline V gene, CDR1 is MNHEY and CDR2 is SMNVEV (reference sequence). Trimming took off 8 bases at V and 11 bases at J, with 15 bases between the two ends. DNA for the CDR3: TGTGCCAGCTCGGAATCGAGGGGGAAACTGTTTTTT. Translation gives CASSESRGKLFF.

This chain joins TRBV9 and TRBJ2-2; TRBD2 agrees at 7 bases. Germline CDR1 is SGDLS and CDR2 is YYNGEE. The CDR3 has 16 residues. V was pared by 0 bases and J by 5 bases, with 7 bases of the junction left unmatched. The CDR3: CASSVATGGRTGELFF. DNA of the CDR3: TGTGCCAGCAGCGTAGCAACGGGAGGCCGGACCGGGGAGCTGTTTTTT. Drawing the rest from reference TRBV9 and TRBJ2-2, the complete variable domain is DSGVTQTPKHLITATGQRVTLRCSPRSGDLSVYWYQQSLDQGLQFLIQYYNGEERAKGNILERFSAQQFPDLHSELNLSSLELGDSALYFCASSVATGGRTGELFFGEGSRLTVL.

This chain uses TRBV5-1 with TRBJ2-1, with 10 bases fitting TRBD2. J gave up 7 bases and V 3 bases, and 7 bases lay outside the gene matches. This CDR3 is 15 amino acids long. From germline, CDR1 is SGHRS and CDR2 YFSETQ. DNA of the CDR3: TGCGCCAGCAGCTCGCTAGCGGGAGTTCGTAATGAGCAGTTCTTC. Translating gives CASSSLAGVRNEQFF.

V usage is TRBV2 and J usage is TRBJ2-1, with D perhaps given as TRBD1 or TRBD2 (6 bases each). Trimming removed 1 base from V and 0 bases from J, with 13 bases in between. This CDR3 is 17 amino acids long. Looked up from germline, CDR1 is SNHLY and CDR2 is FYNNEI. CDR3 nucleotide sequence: TGTGCCAGCAGTGAAGAGGGGGACTCGAGCTCCTACAATGAGCAGTTCTTC. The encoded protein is CASSEEGDSSSYNEQFF.

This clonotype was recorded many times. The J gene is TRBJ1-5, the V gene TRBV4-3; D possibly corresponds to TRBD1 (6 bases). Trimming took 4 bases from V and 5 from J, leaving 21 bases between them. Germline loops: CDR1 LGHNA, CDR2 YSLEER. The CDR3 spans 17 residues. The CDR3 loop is CASSPPSGTGIDQPQHF. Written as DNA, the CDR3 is TGCGCCAGCAGCCCGCCCTCGGGCACAGGGATCGATCAGCCCCAGCATTTT.

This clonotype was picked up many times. This CDR3 is CSAREDSVETQYF. Here the CDR3 DNA reads TGCAGTGCTAGAGAGGATAGCGTGGAGACCCAGTACTTC. This rearrangement joins TRBV20-1 to TRBJ2-5; D is perhaps TRBD2 (5 bases). The ends were cut back, 0 bases at V and 5 bases at J, with 10 bases in the middle. CDR1 is DFQATT and CDR2 is SNEGSKA in the germline V gene (reference sequence). CDR3 length: 13 amino acids.

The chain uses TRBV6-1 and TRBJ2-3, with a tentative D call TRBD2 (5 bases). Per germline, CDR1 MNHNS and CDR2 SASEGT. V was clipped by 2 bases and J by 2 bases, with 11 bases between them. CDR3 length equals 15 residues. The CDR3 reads CASSEIEGNTDTQYF. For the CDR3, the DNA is TGTGCCAGCAGTGAAATCGAGGGAAACACAGATACGCAGTATTTT.

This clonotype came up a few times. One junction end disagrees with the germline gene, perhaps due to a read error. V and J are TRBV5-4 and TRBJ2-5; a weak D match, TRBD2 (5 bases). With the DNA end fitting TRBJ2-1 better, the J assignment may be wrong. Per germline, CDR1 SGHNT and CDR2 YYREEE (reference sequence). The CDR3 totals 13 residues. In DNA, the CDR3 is TGTGCCAGCAGCTTGGTAGACTACAACGAGCAGTTCTTC. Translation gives CASSLVDYNEQFF.

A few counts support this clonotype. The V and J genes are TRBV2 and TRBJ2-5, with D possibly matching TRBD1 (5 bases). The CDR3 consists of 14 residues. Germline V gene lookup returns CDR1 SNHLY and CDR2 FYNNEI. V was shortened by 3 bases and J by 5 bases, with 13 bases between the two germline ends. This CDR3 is CASSDTGFGETQYF. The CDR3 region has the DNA TGTGCCAGCAGTGATACAGGATTTGGTGAGACCCAGTACTTC.

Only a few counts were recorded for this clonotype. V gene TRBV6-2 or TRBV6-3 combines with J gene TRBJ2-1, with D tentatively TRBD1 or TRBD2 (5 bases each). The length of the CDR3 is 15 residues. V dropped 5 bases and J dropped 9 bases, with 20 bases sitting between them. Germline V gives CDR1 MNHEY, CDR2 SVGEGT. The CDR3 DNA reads TGTGCCAGCAGTCAAGGGACGGCCGCTATTACTGAGCAGTTCTTC. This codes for CASSQGTAAITEQFF.

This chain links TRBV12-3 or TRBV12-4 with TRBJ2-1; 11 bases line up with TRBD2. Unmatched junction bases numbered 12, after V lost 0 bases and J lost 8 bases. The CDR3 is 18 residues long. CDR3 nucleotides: TGTGCCAGCAGTTTAGCCCCCTTTACTAGCGGGAGAGGGTATGAGCAGTTCTTC. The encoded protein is CASSLAPFTSGRGYEQFF.

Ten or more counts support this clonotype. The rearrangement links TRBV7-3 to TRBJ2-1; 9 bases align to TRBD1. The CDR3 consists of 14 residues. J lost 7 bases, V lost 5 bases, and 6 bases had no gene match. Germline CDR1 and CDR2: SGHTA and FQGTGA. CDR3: CASSQDRGRNEQFF. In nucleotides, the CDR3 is TGTGCCAGCAGCCAGGACAGGGGTAGGAATGAGCAGTTCTTC.

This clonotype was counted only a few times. Written as DNA, the CDR3 is TGCAGCGTCGCAGGGAGTATCTATGGCTACACCTTC. It encodes CSVAGSIYGYTF. The rearrangement links TRBV29-1 to TRBJ1-2, with a tentative D call TRBD1 (5 bases). Per germline, CDR1 SQVTM and CDR2 ANQGSEA. The CDR3 has 12 residues. With 6 bases removed from V and 4 bases from J, the gap between germline ends came to 12 bases.

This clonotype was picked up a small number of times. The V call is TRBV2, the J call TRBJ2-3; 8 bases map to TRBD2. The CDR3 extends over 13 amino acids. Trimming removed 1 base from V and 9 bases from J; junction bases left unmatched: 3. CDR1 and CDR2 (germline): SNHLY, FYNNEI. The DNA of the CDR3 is TGTGCCAGCAGTGAAGTCGGGGGGGCGACGCAGTATTTT. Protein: CASSEVGGATQYF. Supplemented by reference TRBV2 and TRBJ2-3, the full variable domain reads EPEVTQTPSHQVTQMGQEVILRCVPISNHLYFYWYRQILGQKVEFLVSFYNNEISEKSEIFDDQFSVERPDGSNFTLKIRSTKLEDSAMYFCASSEVGGATQYFGPGTRLTVL.

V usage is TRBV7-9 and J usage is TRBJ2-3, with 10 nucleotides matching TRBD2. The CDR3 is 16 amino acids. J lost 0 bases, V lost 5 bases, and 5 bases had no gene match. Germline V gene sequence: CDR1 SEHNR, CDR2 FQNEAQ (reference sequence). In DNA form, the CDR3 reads TGTGCCAGCAGCGACCTAGCGGGGGTGAGCACAGATACGCAGTATTTT. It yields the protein CASSDLAGVSTDTQYF.

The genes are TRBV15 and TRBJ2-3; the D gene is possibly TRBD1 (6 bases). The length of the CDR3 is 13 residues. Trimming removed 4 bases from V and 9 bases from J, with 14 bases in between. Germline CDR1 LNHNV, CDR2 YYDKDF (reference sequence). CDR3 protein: CATSTRGGETQYF. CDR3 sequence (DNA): TGTGCCACCAGCACCCGAGGGGGAGAGACGCAGTATTTT. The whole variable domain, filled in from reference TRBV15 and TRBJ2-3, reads DAMVIQNPRYQVTQFGKPVTLSCSQTLNHNVMYWYQQKSSQAPKLLFHYYDKDFNNEADTPDNFQSRRPNTSFCFLDIRSPGLGDTAMYLCATSTRGGETQYFGPGTRLTVL.

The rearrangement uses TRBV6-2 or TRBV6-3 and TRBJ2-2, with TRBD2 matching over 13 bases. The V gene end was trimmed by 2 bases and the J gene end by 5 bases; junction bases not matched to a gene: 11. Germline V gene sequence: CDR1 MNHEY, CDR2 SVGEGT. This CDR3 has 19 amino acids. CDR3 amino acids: CASSYPQPTSGRRTGELFF. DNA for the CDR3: TGTGCCAGCAGTTACCCCCAACCGACTAGCGGGAGGAGGACCGGGGAGCTGTTTTTT.

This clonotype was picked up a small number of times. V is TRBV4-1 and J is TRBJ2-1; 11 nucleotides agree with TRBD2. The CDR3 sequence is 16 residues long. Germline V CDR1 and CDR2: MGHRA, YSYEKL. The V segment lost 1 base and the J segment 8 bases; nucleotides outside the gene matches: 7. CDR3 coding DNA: TGCGCCAGCAGCCAAGGTAGGACTAGCGGGTCAGATGAGCAGTTCTTC. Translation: CASSQGRTSGSDEQFF.